The source of this TCR beta chain is a study of identifying expanded T cells in peripheral blood. Study outcomes and limitations: Approximately 1.2 clones differed between technical replicates, versus approximately 16 and 20 over time. Variance in clone template counts between roughly two-week samples significantly increased with total template count across all healthy donors.

This CDR3 is 13 amino acids long. Trimming took off 3 bases at V and 4 bases at J, with 7 bases between the two ends. Germline CDR1 is MNHNS and CDR2 is SASEGT. About this clone itself: Its antigen remains unidentified.

No infections or other immune events were documented during collection. Sequencing used immunoSEQ multiplex PCR; TCRdb keeps in-frame clones, though not all of them. This table has 60,000 to 65,000 clones, around 83% appearing once. The genes are TRBV6-1 and TRBJ1-5, with a possible D match to TRBD1 (5 bases). The sequencing sample was made of blood. The TCR originated in a person aged 18-70 years in good health. The chain's CDR3 is CASSEGLNQPQHF. CDR3 sequence (DNA): TGTGCCAGCAGTGAGGGACTTAATCAGCCCCAGCATTTT.